The TCR beta chain described here comes from a study of cytomegalovirus exposure and HLA in healthy donors. 13 Jbeta primers and 60 Vbeta primers were used for the PCR. Clones were sequenced by immunoSEQ multiplex PCR, and TCRdb holds only the in-frame ones, with some missing. The data show 130,000 to 150,000 clones, with around four fifths seen just once and around 10% held by the top ten. Study results and caveats: From TCR beta sequences, most subjects' HLA-A and HLA-B alleles were reportedly predicted accurately.

CDR1 is LGHNA and CDR2 is YNFKEQ in the germline V gene. The CDR3 is 15 residues long. J gave up 6 bases and V 4 bases, and 6 bases lay outside the gene matches. Comments on this clone: The antigen remains unidentified.

This receptor was taken from a woman aged 55-70 years in good health and CMV-seropositive. V and J are TRBV4-2 and TRBJ1-6; 7 bases match TRBD1. The material sequenced was PBMCs. CDR3 in amino acids: CASSPETGRNSPLHF. The DNA of the CDR3 is TGTGCCAGCAGCCCCGAGACAGGGCGTAATTCACCCCTCCACTTT.